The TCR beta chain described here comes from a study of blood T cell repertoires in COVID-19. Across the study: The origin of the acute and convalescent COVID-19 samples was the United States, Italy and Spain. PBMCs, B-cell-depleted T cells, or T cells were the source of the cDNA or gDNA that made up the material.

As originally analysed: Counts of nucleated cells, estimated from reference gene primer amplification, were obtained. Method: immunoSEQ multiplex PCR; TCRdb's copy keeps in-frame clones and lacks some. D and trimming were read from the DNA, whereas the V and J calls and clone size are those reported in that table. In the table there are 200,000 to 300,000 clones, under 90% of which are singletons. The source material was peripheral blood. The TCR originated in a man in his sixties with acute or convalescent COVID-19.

The CDR3 DNA reads TGTGCCAGCAGCCCTTGGGGGCGGGGGGTCGTCAATGAGCAGTTCTTC. This gives the protein CASSPWGRGVVNEQFF. The rearrangement joins TRBV9 to TRBJ2-1; TRBD2 agrees at 8 bases. Germline trimming cut 4 bases from V and 6 bases from J; bases unmatched to any gene: 12. The V gene's germline CDR1 is SGDLS and CDR2 YYNGEE. The CDR3 length is 16 residues.